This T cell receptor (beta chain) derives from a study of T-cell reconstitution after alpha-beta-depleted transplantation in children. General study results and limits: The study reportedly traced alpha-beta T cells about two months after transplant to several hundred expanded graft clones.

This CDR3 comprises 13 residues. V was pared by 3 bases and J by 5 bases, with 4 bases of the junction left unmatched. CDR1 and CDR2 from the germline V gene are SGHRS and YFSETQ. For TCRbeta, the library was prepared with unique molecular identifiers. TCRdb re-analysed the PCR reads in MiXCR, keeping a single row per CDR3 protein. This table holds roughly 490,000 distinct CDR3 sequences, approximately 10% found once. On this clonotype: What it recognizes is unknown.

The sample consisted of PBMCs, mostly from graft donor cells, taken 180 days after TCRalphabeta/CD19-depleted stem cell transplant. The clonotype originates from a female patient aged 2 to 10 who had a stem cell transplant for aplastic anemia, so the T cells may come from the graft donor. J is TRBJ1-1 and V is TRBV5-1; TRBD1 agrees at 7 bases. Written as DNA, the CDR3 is TGCGCCAGCAGCTCCGGGACAGCTACTGAAGCTTTCTTT. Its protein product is CASSSGTATEAFF.